The present entry profiles one TCR beta chain with its context. Antigen unknown. A second PCR of 7 to 11 cycles used a sample-barcoded 5' primer and a J-beta primer mix. Each cDNA molecule, via a template-switch adaptor with 12 random nucleotides, was tagged. Every sample returned 2.5 million or more CDR3-containing paired-end reads. TCRdb re-analysed the 5' RACE reads in MiXCR, keeping a single row per CDR3 protein. The repertoire holds roughly 2 million distinct CDR3 sequences, with approximately 50% as singletons. The germline V gene encodes CDR1 DFQATT and CDR2 SNEGSKA (reference sequence). The CDR3 is made up of 14 amino acids. V lost 5 bases to trimming and J lost 3 bases, with 15 bases between them. This sample stems from a study of blood T cells in healthy people across ages. Study outcomes and limitations: TCR beta diversity per million T cells fell roughly linearly with age. There was a strong correlation between TCR beta diversity and naive T cell percentage.

The receptor comes from a woman between 40 and 55 years old in good health. The sample was blood. This chain uses TRBV20-1 with TRBJ2-3; D tentatively reads TRBD1 or TRBD2 (5 bases each). In nucleotides, the CDR3 is TGCAGTGCTCCAAAGGGGAGCTCTACAGATACGCAGTATTTT. This sequence encodes CSAPKGSSTDTQYF.